These 23 T cell receptor beta chains share one sample of origin, sequenced in a study of OX40 agonist ivuxolimab in advanced cancers. Libraries were prepared by immunoSEQ multiplex PCR; TCRdb keeps only in-frame clonotypes and omits some of them. The data contain tens of thousands of clones, around nine tenths of them singletons. The sequencing here drew on CD4+ or CD8+ T cells sorted from blood, taken in a trial of the OX40 agonist ivuxolimab. Every receptor here comes from an adult with an advanced solid tumor such as melanoma, head and neck, liver or kidney cancer.

This chain joins TRBV10-3 and TRBJ1-6; D gene ambiguous. The CDR3 spans 13 residues. Trimming stripped 9 bases from V and 10 bases from J, with 16 bases between. Germline V gene sequence: CDR1 ENHRY, CDR2 SYGVKD. The CDR3 protein is CAMSGRTDSPLHF. The CDR3 DNA reads TGTGCCATGTCTGGTAGGACCGACTCACCCCTCCACTTT.

V usage is TRBV6-5 and J usage is TRBJ2-5; D possibly uses TRBD1 or TRBD2 (5 bases each). Between the trimmed V and J ends, which lost 7 bases and 7 bases, there was a span of 10 bases. Looked up from germline, CDR1 is MNHEY and CDR2 is SVGAGI. The CDR3 extends over 11 amino acids. The CDR3 loop is CASMRGWTQYF. The CDR3 nucleotides read TGTGCCAGCATGAGGGGTTGGACCCAGTACTTC.

This chain uses TRBV7-9 with TRBJ1-2, with no clear D. V lost 5 bases and J lost 8, with 15 bases in between. The CDR3 extends over 13 amino acids. Germline V gives CDR1 SEHNR, CDR2 FQNEAQ (reference sequence). This chain's CDR3 is CASSLRSDGGYTF. CDR3 nucleotide sequence: TGTGCCAGCAGCCTCAGATCAGATGGAGGCTACACCTTC. The complete variable domain, with remaining parts taken from reference TRBV7-9 and TRBJ1-2, reads DTGVSQNPRHKITKRGQNVTFRCDPISEHNRLYWYRQTLGQGPEFLTYFQNEAQLEKSRLLSDRFSAERPKGSFSTLEIQRTEQGDSAMYLCASSLRSDGGYTFGSGTRLTVV.

The chain couples TRBV5-1 to TRBJ2-5, with D possibly TRBD1 on 7 matching bases. Germline CDR1 reads SGHRS; CDR2 reads YFSETQ. This CDR3 is 15 amino acids long. Trimming stripped 0 bases from V and 5 bases from J, with 14 bases between. CDR3 DNA sequence: TGCGCCAGCAGCTTGGGAGACAGGGCGGGGGAGACCCAGTACTTC. It encodes CASSLGDRAGETQYF. The variable domain in full, with the rest retrieved from reference TRBV5-1 and TRBJ2-5, is KAGVTQTPRYLIKTRGQQVTLSCSPISGHRSVSWYQQTPGQGLQFLFEYFSETQRNKGNFPGRFSGRQFSNSRSEMNVSTLELGDSALYLCASSLGDRAGETQYFGPGTRLLVL.

The J gene is TRBJ1-5, the V gene TRBV10-1; the match to TRBD1 covers 9 bases. The CDR3 is 14 amino acids. Germline trimming cut 8 bases from V and 8 bases from J; bases unmatched to any gene: 10. The V gene's germline CDR1 is WNHNN and CDR2 SYGVQD (reference sequence). CDR3 coding DNA: TGCGCCAGCCATGCCGAGGACAGGGGAGAGCCCCAGCATTTT. Translating gives CASHAEDRGEPQHF.

The gene calls are TRBV6-5 and TRBJ2-1, with D maybe TRBD2 (6 bases). Between the trimmed V and J ends, which lost 2 bases and 6 bases, there was a span of 11 bases. Germline CDR1 and CDR2: MNHEY and SVGAGI. The CDR3 extends over 14 amino acids. Here the CDR3 reads CASSYGGALNEQFF. CDR3 nucleotides: TGTGCCAGCAGTTACGGAGGGGCCCTCAATGAGCAGTTCTTC.

This rearrangement joins TRBV25-1 to TRBJ2-7, with D unclear. The CDR3 sequence is 11 residues long. With 3 bases removed from V and 3 bases from J, the gap between germline ends came to 3 bases. The germline CDR1 and CDR2 sequences are MGHDK and SYGVNS. CDR3 DNA sequence: TGTGCCAGCAGTGAGATCTACGAGCAGTACTTC. Residues: CASSEIYEQYF.

The gene calls are TRBV19 and TRBJ1-1; TRBD1 might be the D (5 bases). Trimming pared 6 bases from V and 4 bases from J, leaving 15 bases between. CDR3 length: 14 residues. Germline V gene sequence: CDR1 LNHDA, CDR2 SQIVND (reference sequence). The CDR3 region has the DNA TGTGCCAGTAGGGGGACGGTCCGGGGCACTGAAGCTTTCTTT. Translating gives CASRGTVRGTEAFF.

V gene TRBV5-8 combines with J gene TRBJ2-5; 10 nucleotides align to TRBD1. Germline CDR1 and CDR2: SGHTS and YDEGEE. There are 14 residues in the CDR3. Losses at the gene ends were 3 bases for V and 5 bases for J; bases not matched to a gene: 4. CDR3 protein: CASSSRQGAETQYF. The CDR3 region has the DNA TGTGCCAGCAGCTCCAGACAGGGGGCGGAGACCCAGTACTTC.

This chain links TRBV9 with TRBJ2-1, with a possible D match to TRBD1 (6 bases). The CDR3 spans 14 residues. The germline V and J ends were trimmed by 3 bases and 3 bases, with 10 bases remaining between them. The V gene's germline CDR1 is SGDLS and CDR2 YYNGEE. CDR3 loop: CASSEGGHYNEQFF. The DNA for the CDR3 is TGTGCCAGCAGCGAAGGGGGACACTACAATGAGCAGTTCTTC.

This clone was counted a few times. The chain couples TRBV7-9 to TRBJ2-3; D is perhaps TRBD1 (6 bases). Looked up from germline, CDR1 is SEHNR and CDR2 is FQNEAQ (reference sequence). V was clipped by 11 bases and J by 5 bases, with 17 bases between them. The CDR3 has 13 residues. The CDR3 region has the DNA TGTGCCGGCCAGGGGCAGAACCAAGATACGCAGTATTTT. As protein: CAGQGQNQDTQYF.

This clone has more than one count but fewer than ten. The rearrangement joins TRBV7-9 to TRBJ2-7, with D unresolved. This CDR3 has 14 residues. The V end lost 4 bases, the J end lost 4 bases, and 14 bases lay between the germline ends. CDR1 is SEHNR and CDR2 is FQNEAQ in the germline V gene (reference sequence). CDR3 loop: CASSSKFRLYEQYF. The CDR3 DNA reads as TGTGCCAGCAGCTCAAAGTTCAGGCTATACGAGCAGTACTTC.

The chain employs TRBV9 and TRBJ2-7, with 8 bases lining up with TRBD1. The CDR3 spans 17 residues. Per germline, CDR1 SGDLS and CDR2 YYNGEE. Trimming cost V 0 bases and J 4 bases; bases outside gene matches: 12. The CDR3 nucleotides are TGTGCCAGCAGCGTAGATTTGCAGGGGGCTACAGGTTACGAGCAGTACTTC. This gives the protein CASSVDLQGATGYEQYF.

This clone has just a few counts. V gene TRBV6-6 combines with J gene TRBJ1-1; D not resolved. V was shortened by 2 bases and J by 4 bases, with 8 bases between the two germline ends. CDR1 and CDR2 from the germline V gene are MNHNY and SVGAGI (reference sequence). The CDR3 spans 13 residues. DNA for the CDR3: TGTGCCAGCAGTTACGGGGAGAGCACTGAAGCTTTCTTT. Encoded protein: CASSYGESTEAFF.

The V gene is TRBV5-1, the J gene TRBJ1-1; D is uncertain. CDR1 and CDR2 (germline): SGHRS, YFSETQ. Trimming left V 2 bases short and J 5 bases short, with 16 bases between. The CDR3 has 15 amino acids. The CDR3, as DNA: TGCGCCAGCAGCTTTTTGGGAAAACGATATACTGAAGCTTTCTTT. Its translation is CASSFLGKRYTEAFF.

CDR3 loop: CASSSTQGPPSTDTQYF. CDR3 nucleotides: TGTGCCAGTAGTAGCACGCAGGGGCCGCCTAGCACAGATACGCAGTATTTT. The chain links TRBV19 to TRBJ2-3; TRBD1 might be the D (6 bases). Between the trimmed V and J ends, which lost 4 bases and 0 bases, there was a span of 17 bases. The germline V gene has CDR1 LNHDA and CDR2 SQIVND (reference sequence). This CDR3 is built from 17 residues.

The chain combines TRBV18 with TRBJ2-7; no clear D gene. The germline CDR1 and CDR2 sequences are KGHSH and LQKENI. The V end was cut by 3 bases, the J end by 5 bases, with 8 bases between. This CDR3 comprises 12 residues. CDR3 bases: TGTGCCAGCTCACCGGGGTTCCACGAGCAGTACTTC. Amino acids: CASSPGFHEQYF.

This clone was counted once. This rearrangement joins TRBV7-8 to TRBJ2-2; TRBD2 matches at 10 bases. The CDR3 extends over 16 amino acids. Germline trimming cut 1 base from V and 6 bases from J; bases unmatched to any gene: 5. The germline gives CDR1 SGHVS, CDR2 FQNEAQ. In nucleotides, the CDR3 is TGTGCCAGCAGCTTAGAAGTAGCGGGGGGTTCCGGGGAGCTGTTTTTT. Residues: CASSLEVAGGSGELFF.

The chain uses TRBV27 and TRBJ1-3; D ambiguous. V lost 6 bases to trimming and J lost 1 base, with 7 bases between them. Germline CDR1 reads MNHEY; CDR2 reads SMNVEV (reference sequence). The CDR3 is 13 amino acids. The CDR3 DNA sequence: TGTGCCAGCAGACCCAATTCTGGAAACACCATATATTTT. It is translated as CASRPNSGNTIYF.

CDR3 sequence: CASSEGLTELFF. CDR3 nucleotides: TGCGCCAGCAGTGAAGGTTTAACAGAACTGTTTTTT. The chain employs TRBV10-1 and TRBJ1-4; D not certain. Germline CDR1 reads WNHNN; CDR2 reads SYGVQD (reference sequence). The CDR3 length is 12 residues. Between the trimmed V and J ends, which lost 3 bases and 12 bases, there was a span of 11 bases.

The chain is built from TRBV4-2 and TRBJ2-3, with 7 bases lining up with TRBD2. The CDR3 is made up of 14 amino acids. The ends lost 0 bases at V and 8 bases at J; junction bases unmatched: 5. CDR1 and CDR2 (germline): LGHNA, YNFKEQ. CDR3 nucleotide sequence: TGTGCCAGCAGCCAAGATGGGACTATAGGTACGCAGTATTTT. Translation gives CASSQDGTIGTQYF.

The chain has TRBV7-2 and TRBJ2-1, with D possibly being TRBD1 or TRBD2 (6 bases each). CDR1 SGHTA and CDR2 FQGNSA come from the germline V gene. V gave up 1 base and J gave up 7 bases, with 14 bases separating them. CDR3 length equals 15 residues. Here the CDR3 DNA reads TGTGCCAGCAGCTTAGTAGTGGGGGGCGCTAATGAGCAGTTCTTC. This encodes CASSLVVGGANEQFF.

This clone was counted a few times. The rearrangement uses TRBV2 and TRBJ1-3; the match to TRBD1 covers 8 bases. The CDR3 runs to 17 residues. V shed 5 bases, J shed 0 bases, and the junction held 9 bases outside the gene matches. Germline V gene sequence: CDR1 SNHLY, CDR2 FYNNEI. The CDR3 sequence: CASSTPGTGSSGNTIYF. Written as DNA, the CDR3 is TGTGCCAGCAGTACCCCCGGGACAGGCAGCTCTGGAAACACCATATATTTT.